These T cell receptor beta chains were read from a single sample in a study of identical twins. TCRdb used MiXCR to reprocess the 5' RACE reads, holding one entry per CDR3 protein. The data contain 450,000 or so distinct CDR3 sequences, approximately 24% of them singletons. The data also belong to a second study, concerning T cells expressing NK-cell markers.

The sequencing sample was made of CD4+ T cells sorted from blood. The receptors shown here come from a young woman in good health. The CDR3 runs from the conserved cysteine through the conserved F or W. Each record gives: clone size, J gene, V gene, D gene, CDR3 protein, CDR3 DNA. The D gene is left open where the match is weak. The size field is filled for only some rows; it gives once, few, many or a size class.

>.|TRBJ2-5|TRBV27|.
CASSVRKQATREETQYF
TGTGCCAGCAGCGTGAGAAAACAGGCTACGAGGGAAGAGACCCAGTACTTC
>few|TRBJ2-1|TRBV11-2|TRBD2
CASSLVGLGLEQFF
TGTGCCAGCAGCTTAGTAGGACTAGGTCTCGAGCAGTTCTTC
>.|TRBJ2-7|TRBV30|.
CAWKEQGSYEQYF
TGTGCCTGGAAGGAACAGGGATCCTACGAGCAGTACTTC
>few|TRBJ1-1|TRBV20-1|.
CSARGRARNTEAFF
TGCAGTGCTAGGGGTAGGGCCCGGAACACTGAAGCTTTCTTT
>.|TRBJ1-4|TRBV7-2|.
CASSLAFRDEKLFF
TGTGCCAGCAGTCTCGCATTTAGGGATGAAAAACTGTTTTTT
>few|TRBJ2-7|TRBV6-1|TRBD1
CASSRRTGVEQYF
TGTGCCAGCAGTCGAAGGACAGGGGTCGAGCAGTACTTC
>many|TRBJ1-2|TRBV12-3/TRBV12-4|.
CASSLAGSGYTF
TGTGCCAGCAGTTTAGCGGGAAGCGGCTACACCTTC
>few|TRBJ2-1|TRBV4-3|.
CASSQSQRRNEQFF
TGCGCCAGCAGCCAATCACAGAGGCGCAATGAGCAGTTCTTC
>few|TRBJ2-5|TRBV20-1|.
CSARDLLAGETQYF
TGCAGTGCTAGAGATTTGCTGGCGGGGGAGACCCAGTACTTC
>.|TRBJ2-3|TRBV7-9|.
CASSPERSRTDTQYF
TGTGCCAGCAGCCCCGAGCGGAGCCGCACAGATACGCAGTATTTT
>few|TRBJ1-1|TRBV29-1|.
CSVEESRLGTEAFF
TGCAGCGTTGAAGAGAGCAGGTTGGGCACTGAAGCTTTCTTT
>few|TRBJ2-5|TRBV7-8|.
CASSLVLGTKKETQYF
TGTGCCAGCAGCTTAGTCTTAGGGACCAAAAAAGAGACCCAGTACTTC
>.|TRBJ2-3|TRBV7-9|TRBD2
CASSSGTRSTDTQYF
TGTGCCAGCAGCTCCGGGACTAGGAGCACAGATACGCAGTATTTT
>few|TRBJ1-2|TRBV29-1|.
CSVVVSTRGDGYTF
TGCAGCGTTGTAGTCTCAACCCGAGGCGATGGCTACACCTTC
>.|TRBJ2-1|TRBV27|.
CASSGRTHYNEQFF
TGTGCCAGCAGTGGGCGGACCCACTACAATGAGCAGTTCTTC
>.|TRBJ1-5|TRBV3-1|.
CASSQDQHRPQHF
TGTGCCAGCAGCCAAGATCAGCATCGGCCCCAGCATTTT
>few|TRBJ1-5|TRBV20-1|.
CSASTAGDQPQHF
TGCAGTGCTAGCACTGCAGGAGATCAGCCCCAGCATTTT
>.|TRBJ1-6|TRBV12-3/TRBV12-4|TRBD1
CASSVGTGGSPLHF
TGTGCCAGCAGTGTCGGGACAGGGGGTTCACCCCTCCACTTT
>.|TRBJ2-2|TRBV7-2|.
CASRPLAAGELFF
TGTGCCAGCAGACCCTTAGCGGCCGGGGAGCTGTTTTTT
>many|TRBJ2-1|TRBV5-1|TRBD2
CASSSQGRLAGQGSSYNEQFF
TGCGCCAGCAGTTCTCAAGGACGGCTAGCGGGACAAGGGAGCTCCTACAATGAGCAGTTCTTC
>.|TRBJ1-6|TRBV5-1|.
CASSPGEYNSPLHF
TGCGCCAGCAGCCCTGGGGAGTATAATTCACCCCTCCACTTT
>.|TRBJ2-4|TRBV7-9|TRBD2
CASGAGDDGNIQYF
TGTGCCAGCGGTGCGGGGGACGACGGAAACATTCAGTACTTC
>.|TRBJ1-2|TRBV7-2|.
CASSPSRSNYGYTF
TGTGCCAGCAGCCCCAGCAGGAGTAACTATGGCTACACCTTC
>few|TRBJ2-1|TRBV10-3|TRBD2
CAIRNTGTSGAYNEQFF
TGTGCCATCAGAAATACCGGGACTAGCGGGGCCTACAATGAGCAGTTCTTC
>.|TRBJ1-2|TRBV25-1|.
CASSRTSVDYTF
TGTGCCAGCAGTCGTACAAGTGTAGACTACACCTTC
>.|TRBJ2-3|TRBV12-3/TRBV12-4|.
CASSRQIPGDTQYF
TGTGCCAGCAGTCGGCAGATCCCTGGGGATACGCAGTATTTT
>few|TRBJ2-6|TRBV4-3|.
CASSRLKITGANVLTF
TGCGCCAGCAGCCGACTAAAGATAACTGGGGCCAACGTCCTGACTTTC
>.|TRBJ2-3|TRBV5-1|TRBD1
CASSPGQRTDTQYF
TGCGCCAGCAGCCCGGGACAGCGTACAGATACGCAGTATTTT
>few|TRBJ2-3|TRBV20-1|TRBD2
CSARDAGTGGYQDTQYF
TGCAGTGCTAGAGATGCAGGGACGGGGGGGTATCAAGATACGCAGTATTTT
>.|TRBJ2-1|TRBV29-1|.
CSVVATSSYDEQFF
TGCAGCGTTGTGGCCACGAGCTCCTACGATGAGCAGTTCTTC
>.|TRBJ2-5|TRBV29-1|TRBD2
CSVEVVAGGRYKETQYF
TGCAGCGTTGAAGTGGTTGCTGGCGGGAGGTATAAAGAGACCCAGTACTTC
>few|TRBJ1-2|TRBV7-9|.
CASSLGDRSSYGYTF
TGTGCCAGCAGCCTAGGTGACCGCTCGAGCTATGGCTACACCTTC
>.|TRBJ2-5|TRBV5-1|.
CASRFRSQPLSTETQYF
TGCGCCAGCAGGTTTAGATCTCAGCCCCTCTCTACTGAGACCCAGTACTTC
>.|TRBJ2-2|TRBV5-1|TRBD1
CASSPRQGPAGELFF
TGCGCCAGCAGCCCAAGACAGGGGCCGGCCGGGGAGCTGTTTTTT
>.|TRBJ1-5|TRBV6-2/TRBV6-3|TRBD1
CASSLQGAGNQPQHF
TGTGCCAGCAGCCTACAGGGGGCGGGCAATCAGCCCCAGCATTTT
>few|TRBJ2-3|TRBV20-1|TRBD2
CSALRAGSNTDTQYF
TGCAGTGCTCTCAGAGCGGGGTCCAACACAGATACGCAGTATTTT
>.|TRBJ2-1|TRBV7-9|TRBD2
CASSQLTGGPYEQFF
TGTGCCAGCAGCCAGCTGACGGGGGGGCCCTATGAGCAGTTCTTC
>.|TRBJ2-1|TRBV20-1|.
CSARASAREQFF
TGCAGTGCTAGAGCATCCGCCCGGGAGCAGTTCTTC
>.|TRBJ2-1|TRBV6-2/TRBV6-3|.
CASSYIPGSSYNEQFF
TGTGCCAGCAGTTACATTCCGGGGTCATCCTACAATGAGCAGTTCTTC